This TCR beta chain came from a study of blood T cell repertoires in COVID-19. Overall study: Samples taken during acute and convalescent COVID-19 were collected in the United States, Italy and Spain.

The repertoire was sequenced with immunoSEQ multiplex PCR; TCRdb's copy has only in-frame clones and lacks some. The sample lists about 26,000 clones; 85% to 95% were seen once. The V and J ends lost 2 bases and 2 bases, in that order; junction bases with no gene match: 1. Per the germline V gene, CDR1 is SGHRS and CDR2 is YFSETQ. The CDR3 length is 15 residues. Sequencing was carried out using peripheral blood. V is TRBV5-1 and J is TRBJ2-1; 10 nucleotides align to TRBD1. The TCR sequence derives from a human donor in a cohort sampled during active COVID-19. The CDR3 DNA is TGCGCCAGCAGCTTAGGGACAGGGGCCTACAATGAGCAGTTCTTC. This gives the protein CASSLGTGAYNEQFF.